Listed below are T cell receptor beta chains from one sample, sequenced in a study of healthy donors' naive CD4 and CD8 T cells. TCRdb reprocessed the reads with MiXCR, giving one entry per CDR3 protein. This table has approximately 180,000 distinct CDR3 sequences, about 76% appearing once. Material for sequencing was naive CD4+ and CD8+ T cells sorted from blood, pooled from several donors. All receptors derive from a pool of human donors in good health; the sample pools cells from several healthy donors. Each CDR3 is given with its conserved first and last residue.

J,V,length,CDR3
TRBJ1-1,TRBV20-1,12,CSARILRGEAFF
TRBJ2-7,TRBV10-3,16,CAIAQSPTGQSYEQYF
TRBJ2-3,TRBV6-2/TRBV6-3,15,CASSWWDSPSDTQYF
TRBJ2-3,TRBV19,20,CASSPGTSGRGIPSTDTQYF
TRBJ2-7,TRBV6-1,14,CASREDRALSEQYF
TRBJ2-5,TRBV5-6,11,CASSDGQDKYF
TRBJ2-7,TRBV11-2,11,CASSFYNEQYF
TRBJ2-5,TRBV5-1,15,CASRLGPVTKETQYF
TRBJ1-1,TRBV5-5,16,CASSSGTGLMNTEAFF
TRBJ2-3,TRBV5-4,13,CASSLVAQDTQYF
TRBJ2-3,TRBV12-3/TRBV12-4,14,CASSSDRSTDTQYF
TRBJ2-1,TRBV29-1,14,CSVVQKDLRNEQFF
TRBJ2-3,TRBV29-1,14,CSVEPPRGSDTQYF
TRBJ2-5,TRBV12-3/TRBV12-4,13,CASSLTVVETQYF
TRBJ1-1,TRBV27,16,CASSLSQQGLGTEAFF
TRBJ2-1,TRBV19,16,CASSIDMGTSYNEQFF
TRBJ1-5,TRBV29-1,17,CSVEDLAGADSNQPQHF
TRBJ2-3,TRBV29-1,18,CSVEDSTSGDLITDTQYF
TRBJ2-1,TRBV20-1,15,CSARGTSGRANEQFF
TRBJ2-7,TRBV18,11,CASSLQYEQYF
TRBJ1-2,TRBV6-5,16,CASSAYRGLGPLGYTF
TRBJ2-1,TRBV27,14,CASGPGLALYEQFF
TRBJ2-2,TRBV6-5,15,CASSYISGRAGELFF
TRBJ1-2,TRBV12-3/TRBV12-4,15,CASSFRDSTNYGYTF
TRBJ2-1,TRBV5-4,14,CASSLAGGNGMQFF
TRBJ1-1,TRBV6-5,13,CASSIAGPPEAFF
TRBJ2-7,TRBV2,15,CASRAVAGGAYEQYF
TRBJ2-7,TRBV11-2,14,CASSTGPSRYEQYF
TRBJ1-1,TRBV13,15,CASSLLTGENTEAFF
TRBJ1-1,TRBV6-1,12,CASSHTGAEAFF
TRBJ1-3,TRBV4-3,11,CASSHGNTIYF
TRBJ1-2,TRBV29-1,13,CSVEGDQAYGYTF
TRBJ2-3,TRBV19,16,CASNIQGRLSTDTQYF
TRBJ2-5,TRBV29-1,13,CSVGRVAGETQYF
TRBJ2-3,TRBV19,17,CASSTWDSYYSTDTQYF
TRBJ2-3,TRBV29-1,12,CSVGTITDTQYF
TRBJ2-3,TRBV6-5,15,CASSYTGTRMNTQYF
TRBJ2-3,TRBV11-2,13,CASSSRPGDTQYF
TRBJ2-3,TRBV18,15,CASSPGAGALDTQYF
TRBJ1-6,TRBV12-3/TRBV12-4,17,CASSFPFQGSYNSPLHF
TRBJ1-2,TRBV4-1,14,CASSQVGQGSGYTF
TRBJ1-1,TRBV11-2,14,CASSLWTLDTEAFF
TRBJ2-2,TRBV5-5,14,CASSLALKSGELFF
TRBJ2-7,TRBV5-1,14,CASSSRDRGPEQYF
TRBJ2-1,TRBV4-1,17,CASSQDPYGSSYNEQFF
TRBJ2-1,TRBV5-6,15,CASTISGSSYNEQFF
TRBJ1-1,TRBV6-5,15,CASSYYRVVTTEAFF
TRBJ2-1,TRBV6-2/TRBV6-3,16,CASSYLLAGSSNEQFF
TRBJ1-5,TRBV18,16,CASSPPMGASNQPQHF
TRBJ2-7,TRBV6-6,14,CASSSTGDSYEQYF
TRBJ2-3,TRBV6-5,13,CASRTRGTDTQYF
TRBJ1-6,TRBV6-5,16,CASSYSGQGGSSPLHF
TRBJ2-7,TRBV29-1,14,CSVETSGAPYEQYF
TRBJ2-6,TRBV29-1,13,CSVVTAGANVLTF
TRBJ2-1,TRBV6-5,12,CASSAFMNEQFF
TRBJ2-7,TRBV6-1,12,CASSDAGYEQYF
TRBJ2-7,TRBV5-6,18,CASSRYPGLAGGSYEQYF
TRBJ2-3,TRBV11-2,14,CASSLGTATDTQYF
TRBJ2-7,TRBV6-2/TRBV6-3,16,CASSYGVGQLGYEQYF
TRBJ2-7,TRBV19,16,CASSIDQLAGTYEQYF